This entry concerns a single T cell receptor beta chain. Generated by immunoSEQ multiplex PCR, the TCRdb table keeps only in-frame clones and is missing some. The table has more than 300,000 clones, 65% to 90% seen once. CDR3 length: 12 residues. From germline, CDR1 is LNHDA and CDR2 SQIVND (reference sequence). Trimming cost V 7 bases and J 6 bases; bases outside gene matches: 1. This sample was taken from a study of blood T cell repertoires in COVID-19. Study as a whole: The origin of the acute and convalescent COVID-19 samples was the United States, Italy and Spain.

Participants' reported clinical history set cohort assignment. This chain joins TRBV19 and TRBJ2-3, with 10 positions matching TRBD2. The sequenced sample was PBMCs or T cells enriched from blood (not recorded which). The source of this sequence is a man aged 25 to 40 who had recovered from COVID-19. The CDR3 loop is CASTSGSDTQYF. The DNA of the CDR3 is TGTGCCAGTACTAGCGGGAGTGATACGCAGTATTTT. The full variable domain, completed using reference TRBV19 and TRBJ2-3, is DGGITQSPKYLFRKEGQNVTLSCEQNLNHDAMYWYRQDPGQGLRLIYYSQIVNDFQKGDIAEGYSVSREKKESFPLTVTSAQKNPTAFYLCASTSGSDTQYFGPGTRLTVL.